This T cell receptor (beta chain) was documented in a study of shared clonotypes between healthy human individuals. Whole-study context: Three men and a couple of women, aged 18 to 49, were donors.

The naive CD8 fraction comprised CD45RO-negative cells positively selected for CCR7 and excluded terminally differentiated effector memory CD45RA+ cells. Study-level findings and limits: Unshared clonotypes carried lower generation probabilities than those common to all four donors. Shared across a handful of donors were around 4.7% of the naive CD4 clonotypes. Limitation of the genetic and exposure-history diversity represented came from the few donors.

Profiling relied on immunoSEQ multiplex PCR, and the TCRdb table lists in-frame clones only, not all of them. The repertoire holds 2 million to 2.5 million clones, with approximately 94% as singletons. In regard to this clone: The antigen remains unidentified.

There are 15 residues in the CDR3. From germline, CDR1 is MGHRA and CDR2 YSYEKL. V was pared by 4 bases and J by 8 bases, with 10 bases of the junction left unmatched. This receptor was obtained from a man younger than 35 in good health. Some clones in this sample may be carry-over from other donors' samples. The chain has TRBV4-1 and TRBJ2-1, with 8 bases identical to TRBD2. The sample taken for sequencing was naive CD8+ T cells from PBMCs. The DNA for the CDR3 is TGCGCCAGCAGCCTAGCCGGTAGCGGGACCTATGAGCAGTTCTTC. Its translation is CASSLAGSGTYEQFF.